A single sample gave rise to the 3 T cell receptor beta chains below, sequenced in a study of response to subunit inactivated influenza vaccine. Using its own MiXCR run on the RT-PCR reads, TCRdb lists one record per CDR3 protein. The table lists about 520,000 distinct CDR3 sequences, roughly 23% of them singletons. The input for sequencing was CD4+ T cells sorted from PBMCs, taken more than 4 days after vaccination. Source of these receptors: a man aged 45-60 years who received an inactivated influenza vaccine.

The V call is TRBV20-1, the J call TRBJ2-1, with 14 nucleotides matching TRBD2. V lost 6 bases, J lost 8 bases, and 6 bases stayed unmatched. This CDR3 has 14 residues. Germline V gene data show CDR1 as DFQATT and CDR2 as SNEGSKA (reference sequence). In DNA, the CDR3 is TGCAGTGCCGCGGGGACTAGCGGGAGCGATGAGCAGTTCTTC. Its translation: CSAAGTSGSDEQFF.

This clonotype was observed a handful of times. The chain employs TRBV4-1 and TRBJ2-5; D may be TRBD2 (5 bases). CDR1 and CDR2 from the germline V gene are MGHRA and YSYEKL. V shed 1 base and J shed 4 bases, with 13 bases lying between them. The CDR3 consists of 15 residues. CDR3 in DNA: TGCGCCAGCAGCCAAGTCGGGCTAGCACGAGAGACCCAGTACTTC. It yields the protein CASSQVGLARETQYF.

The CDR3 reads CASSLGDRPSYNEQFF. The CDR3 DNA follows: TGCGCCAGCAGCTTGGGTGACAGGCCTTCCTACAATGAGCAGTTCTTC. This chain uses TRBV5-1 with TRBJ2-1, with D possibly matching TRBD1 (6 bases). Trimming cost V 0 bases and J 1 base, with 11 bases left between them. Germline V lookup: CDR1 SGHRS, CDR2 YFSETQ. This CDR3 is 16 amino acids long.